This TCR beta chain was captured by sequencing in a study of cytomegalovirus exposure and HLA in healthy donors. About this clone itself: Its cognate antigen is unknown.

The PCR ran on 60 Vbeta and 13 Jbeta primers. Assay: immunoSEQ multiplex PCR; the TCRdb copy retains only in-frame clones and omits some. The sample holds around 45,000 clones. Notes on the study in general: According to an earlier analysis, most TCR beta V segments yielded productive rearrangements about 87% or about 30% of the time.

This cohort consisted of healthy bone marrow donors. Sequencing was carried out using PBMCs. The source is a male donor in good health and CMV-seronegative.

CDR3 bases: TGTGCCAGCAGCTTAGATCCCGCAGGATCCCCCAATTCACCCCTCCACTTT. Translation gives CASSLDPAGSPNSPLHF. The chain is built from TRBV11-2 and TRBJ1-6; D is unclear. Trimming took 0 bases from V and 7 from J, leaving 16 bases between them. The germline CDR1 and CDR2 sequences are SGHAT and FQNNGV. The CDR3 is 17 amino acids.